The TCR beta chain under discussion was sequenced for a study of blood T cell repertoires in COVID-19. Study as a whole: Researchers got acute and convalescent COVID-19 samples from the United States, Italy and Spain. PBMCs, B-cell-depleted T cells, or T cells were the source of the cDNA or gDNA that made up the material.

Original processing notes: Researchers report that nucleated cell counts were estimated from reference gene primer amplification. Measured with immunoSEQ multiplex PCR; TCRdb has only the in-frame clones, and not every one. That table supplies the V and J calls and clone size; D and trimming were determined from the DNA. Here the sample spans some 140,000 clones, around 79% being singletons. The V and J ends lost 7 bases and 4 bases, in that order; junction bases with no gene match: 4. Per the germline V gene, CDR1 is SQVTM and CDR2 is ANQGSEA. The CDR3 spans 13 residues. In its sample, this clone was seen once.

The TCR originated in a man at least 80 years old with acute or convalescent COVID-19. Specimen: peripheral blood. The genes are TRBV29-1 and TRBJ2-1; 10 nucleotides match TRBD2. The CDR3, as DNA: TGCAGCGCGAGCGGGGGGGGTTACAATGAGCAGTTCTTC. Protein: CSASGGGYNEQFF.